This T cell receptor beta chain appears in the sequencing data of a study of T cells expressing NK-cell markers. This CDR3 spans 14 amino acids. Germline V CDR1 and CDR2: SGHRS, YFSETQ. TCRdb re-called the 5' RACE reads; one entry per CDR3 protein, DNA not given. The specimen's table records about 460,000 distinct CDR3 sequences. About this clonotype: No antigen is known for it.

Study results and caveats: In roughly six donors, dominant CD3+CD56+NKG2C+ clonotypes ranked among the top 10 CD8+ clonotypes.

The clonotype originates from a woman between 50 and 59 years old in good health. The rearrangement uses TRBV5-1 and TRBJ2-6. The sequencing sample was made of blood T cells: a sorted CD56 or NKG2C T cell subset, CD4+ or CD8+ T cells, or bulk PBMC T cells (not recorded which). CDR3 loop: CASSFDPTANVLTF. The full variable domain, completed using reference TRBV5-1 and TRBJ2-6, is KAGVTQTPRYLIKTRGQQVTLSCSPISGHRSVSWYQQTPGQGLQFLFEYFSETQRNKGNFPGRFSGRQFSNSRSEMNVSTLELGDSALYLCASSFDPTANVLTFGAGSRLTVL.